This T cell receptor (beta chain) was sequenced in a study of blood T cells in healthy people across ages. The V end lost 4 bases, the J end lost 5 bases, and 18 bases lay between the germline ends. CDR3 length equals 15 residues. The V gene's germline CDR1 is SGDLS and CDR2 YYNGEE. A second roughly 7 to 11 cycle PCR used barcoded and J-beta primers. Each CDR3 protein gets one entry after TCRdb re-called the 5' RACE reads with MiXCR. The table shows approximately 700,000 distinct CDR3 sequences, with roughly 32% occurring only once. This clonotype was picked up a small number of times. The source of this sequence is an elderly woman in good health. The rearrangement uses TRBV9 and TRBJ1-1; D is perhaps TRBD1 (5 bases). Material: blood. The CDR3 here is CASSPSLRRGTEAFF. CDR3 DNA sequence: TGTGCCAGCAGCCCCTCACTGAGGCGGGGGACTGAAGCTTTCTTT. Using reference TRBV9 and TRBJ1-1 for the parts outside the CDR3, the full variable domain is DSGVTQTPKHLITATGQRVTLRCSPRSGDLSVYWYQQSLDQGLQFLIQYYNGEERAKGNILERFSAQQFPDLHSELNLSSLELGDSALYFCASSPSLRRGTEAFFGQGTRLTVV.